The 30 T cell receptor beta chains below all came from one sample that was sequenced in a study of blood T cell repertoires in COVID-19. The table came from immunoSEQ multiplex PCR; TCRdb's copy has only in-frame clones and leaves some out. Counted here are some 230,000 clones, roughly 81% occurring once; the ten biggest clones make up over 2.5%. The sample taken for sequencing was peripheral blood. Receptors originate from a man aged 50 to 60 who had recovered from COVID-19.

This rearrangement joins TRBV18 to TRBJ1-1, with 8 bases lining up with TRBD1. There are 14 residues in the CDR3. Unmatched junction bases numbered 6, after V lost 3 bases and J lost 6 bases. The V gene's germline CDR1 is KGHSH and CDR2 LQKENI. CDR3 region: CASSPPSRGPEAFF. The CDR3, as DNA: TGTGCCAGCTCACCTCCTTCCAGGGGGCCTGAAGCTTTCTTT.

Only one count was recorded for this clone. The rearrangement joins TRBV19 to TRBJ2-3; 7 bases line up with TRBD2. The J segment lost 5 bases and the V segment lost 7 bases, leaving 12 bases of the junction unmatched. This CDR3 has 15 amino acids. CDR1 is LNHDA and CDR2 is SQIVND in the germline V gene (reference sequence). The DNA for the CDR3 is TGTGCCAGTAAGGAGCGGGGCCCCAATCAAGATACGCAGTATTTT. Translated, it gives CASKERGPNQDTQYF.

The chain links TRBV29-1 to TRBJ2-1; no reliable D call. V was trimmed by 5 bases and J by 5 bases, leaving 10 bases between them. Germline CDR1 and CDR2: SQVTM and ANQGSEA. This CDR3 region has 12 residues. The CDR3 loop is CSVRAPNNEQFF. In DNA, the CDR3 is TGCAGCGTTCGTGCGCCTAACAATGAGCAGTTCTTC.

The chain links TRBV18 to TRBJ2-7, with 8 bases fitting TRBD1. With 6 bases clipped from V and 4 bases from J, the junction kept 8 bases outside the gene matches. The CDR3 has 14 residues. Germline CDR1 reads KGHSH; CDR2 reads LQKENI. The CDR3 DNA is TGTGCCAGCTCCCACGGGACAGGACAATACGAGCAGTACTTC. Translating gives CASSHGTGQYEQYF.

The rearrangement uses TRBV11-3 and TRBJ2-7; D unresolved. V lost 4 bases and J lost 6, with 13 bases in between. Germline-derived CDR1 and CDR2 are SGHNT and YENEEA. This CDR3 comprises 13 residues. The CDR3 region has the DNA TGTGCCAGCAGCTCATCGAGGAGTAGCGAGCAGTACTTC. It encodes CASSSSRSSEQYF. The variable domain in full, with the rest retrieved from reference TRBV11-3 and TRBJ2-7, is EAGVVQSPRYKIIEKKQPVAFWCNPISGHNTLYWYLQNLGQGPELLIRYENEEAVDDSQLPKDRFSAERLKGVDSTLKIQPAELGDSAVYLCASSSSRSSEQYFGPGTRLTVT.

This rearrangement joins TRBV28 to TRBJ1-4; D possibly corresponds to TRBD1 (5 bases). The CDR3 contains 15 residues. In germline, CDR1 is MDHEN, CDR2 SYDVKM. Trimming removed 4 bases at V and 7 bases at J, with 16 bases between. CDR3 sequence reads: CASSSGGIRGEKLFF. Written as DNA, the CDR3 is TGTGCCAGCAGTTCGGGGGGGATCCGTGGTGAAAAACTGTTTTTT. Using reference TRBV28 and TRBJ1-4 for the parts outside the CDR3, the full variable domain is DVKVTQSSRYLVKRTGEKVFLECVQDMDHENMFWYRQDPGLGLRLIYFSYDVKMKEKGDIPEGYSVSREKKERFSLILESASTNQTSMYLCASSSGGIRGEKLFFGSGTQLSVL.

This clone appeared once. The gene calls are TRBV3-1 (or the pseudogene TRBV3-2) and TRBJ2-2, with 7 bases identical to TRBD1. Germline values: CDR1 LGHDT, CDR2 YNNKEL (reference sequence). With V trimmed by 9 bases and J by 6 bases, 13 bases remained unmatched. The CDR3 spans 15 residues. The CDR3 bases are TGTGCCAGTCAATACGGGACAGTCCCAGCCGGGGAGCTGTTTTTT. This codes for CASQYGTVPAGELFF.

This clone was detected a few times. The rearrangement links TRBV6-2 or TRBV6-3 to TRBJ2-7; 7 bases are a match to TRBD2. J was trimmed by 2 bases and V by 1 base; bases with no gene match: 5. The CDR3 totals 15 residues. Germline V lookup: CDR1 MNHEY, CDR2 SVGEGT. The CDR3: CASSYYGLAAYEQYF. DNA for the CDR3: TGTGCCAGCAGTTACTACGGGCTAGCGGCCTACGAGCAGTACTTC.

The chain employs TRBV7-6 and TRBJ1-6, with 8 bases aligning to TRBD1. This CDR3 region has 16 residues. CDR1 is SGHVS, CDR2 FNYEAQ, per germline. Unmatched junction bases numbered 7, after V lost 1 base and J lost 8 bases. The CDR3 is CASSLGSTGGDSPLHF. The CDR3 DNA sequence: TGTGCCAGCAGCTTAGGGTCCACAGGGGGGGATTCACCCCTCCACTTT.

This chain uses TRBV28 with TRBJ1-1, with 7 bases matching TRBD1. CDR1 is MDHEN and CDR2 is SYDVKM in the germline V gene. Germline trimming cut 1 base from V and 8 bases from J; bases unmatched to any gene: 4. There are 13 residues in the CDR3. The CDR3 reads CASSLSTDREAFF. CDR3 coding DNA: TGTGCCAGCAGTTTATCGACGGACAGGGAAGCTTTCTTT.

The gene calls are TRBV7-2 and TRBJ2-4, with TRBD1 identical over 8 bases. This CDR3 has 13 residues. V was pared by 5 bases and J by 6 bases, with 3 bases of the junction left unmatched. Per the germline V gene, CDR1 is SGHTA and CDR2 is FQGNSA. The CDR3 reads CASSPGTGNIQYF. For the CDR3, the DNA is TGTGCCAGCAGCCCCGGGACAGGAAACATTCAGTACTTC.

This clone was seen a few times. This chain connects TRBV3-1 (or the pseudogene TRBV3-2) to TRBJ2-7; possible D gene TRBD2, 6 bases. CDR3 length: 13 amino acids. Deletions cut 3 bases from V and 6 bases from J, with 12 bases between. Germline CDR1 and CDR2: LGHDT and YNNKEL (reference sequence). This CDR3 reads CASSQVGGFEQYF. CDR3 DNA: TGTGCCAGCAGCCAGGTCGGGGGTTTCGAGCAGTACTTC.

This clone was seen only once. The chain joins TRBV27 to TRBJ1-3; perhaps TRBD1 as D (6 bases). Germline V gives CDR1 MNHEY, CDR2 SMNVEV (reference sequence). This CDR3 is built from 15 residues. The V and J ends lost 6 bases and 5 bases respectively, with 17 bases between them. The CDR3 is CASRALGGERNTIYF. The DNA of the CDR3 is TGTGCCAGCAGGGCCCTAGGGGGTGAGAGAAACACCATATATTTT.

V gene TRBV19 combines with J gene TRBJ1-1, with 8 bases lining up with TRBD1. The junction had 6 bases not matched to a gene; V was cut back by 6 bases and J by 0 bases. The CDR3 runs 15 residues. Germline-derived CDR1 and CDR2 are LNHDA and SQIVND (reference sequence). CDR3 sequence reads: CASSGQGTVNTEAFF. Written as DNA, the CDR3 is TGTGCCAGTAGCGGACAGGGTACCGTGAACACTGAAGCTTTCTTT.

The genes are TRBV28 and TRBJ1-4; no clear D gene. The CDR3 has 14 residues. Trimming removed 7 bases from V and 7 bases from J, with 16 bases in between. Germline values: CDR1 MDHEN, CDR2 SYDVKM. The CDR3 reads CASNLKRPGEKLFF. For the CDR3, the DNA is TGTGCCAGCAACCTTAAACGGCCGGGTGAAAAACTGTTTTTT.

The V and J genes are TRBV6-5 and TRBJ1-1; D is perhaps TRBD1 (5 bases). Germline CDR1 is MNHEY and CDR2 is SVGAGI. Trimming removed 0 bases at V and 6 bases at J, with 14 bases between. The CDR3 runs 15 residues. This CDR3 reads CASSYSSQGLSEAFF. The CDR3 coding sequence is TGTGCCAGCAGTTACTCATCCCAGGGCCTCTCTGAAGCTTTCTTT.

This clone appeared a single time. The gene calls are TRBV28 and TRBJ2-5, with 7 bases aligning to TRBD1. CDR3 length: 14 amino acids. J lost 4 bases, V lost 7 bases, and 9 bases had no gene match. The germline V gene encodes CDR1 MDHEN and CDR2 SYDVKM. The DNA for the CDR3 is TGTGCCAGCATTGAGTACAGGGGATTAGAGACCCAGTACTTC. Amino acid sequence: CASIEYRGLETQYF.

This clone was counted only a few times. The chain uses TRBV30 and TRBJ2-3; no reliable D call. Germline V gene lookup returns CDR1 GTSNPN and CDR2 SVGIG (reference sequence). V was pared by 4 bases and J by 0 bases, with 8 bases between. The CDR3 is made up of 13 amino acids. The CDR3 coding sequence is TGTGCCTGGAATATACAGAGCACAGATACGCAGTATTTT. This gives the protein CAWNIQSTDTQYF.

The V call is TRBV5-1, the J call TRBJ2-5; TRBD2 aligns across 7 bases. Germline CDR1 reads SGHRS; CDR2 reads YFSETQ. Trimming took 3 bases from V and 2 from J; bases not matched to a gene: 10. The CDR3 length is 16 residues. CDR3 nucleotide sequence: TGCGCCAGCAGCTCAAGCGGGGCCCTCAAACAAGAGACCCAGTACTTC. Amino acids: CASSSSGALKQETQYF.

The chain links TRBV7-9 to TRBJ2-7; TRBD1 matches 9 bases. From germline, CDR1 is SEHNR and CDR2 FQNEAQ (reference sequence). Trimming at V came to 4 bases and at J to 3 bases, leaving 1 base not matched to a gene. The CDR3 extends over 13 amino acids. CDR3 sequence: CASSWDRDYEQYF. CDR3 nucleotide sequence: TGTGCCAGCAGCTGGGACAGGGACTACGAGCAGTACTTC.

DNA of the CDR3: TGTGCCAGCAATCACGACCGGGACAGGGAAAAGGGCTACACCTTC. Amino acids: CASNHDRDREKGYTF. The chain carries TRBV28 and TRBJ1-2; 9 positions agree with TRBD1. The CDR3 loop spans 15 amino acids. Germline CDR1 and CDR2: MDHEN and SYDVKM. J lost 8 bases, V lost 7 bases, and 14 bases had no gene match.

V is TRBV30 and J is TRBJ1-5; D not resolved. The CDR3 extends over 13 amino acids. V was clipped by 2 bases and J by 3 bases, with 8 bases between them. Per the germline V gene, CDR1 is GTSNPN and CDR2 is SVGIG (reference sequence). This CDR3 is CAWSKSFNQPQHF. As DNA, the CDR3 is TGTGCCTGGAGTAAATCCTTCAATCAGCCCCAGCATTTT.

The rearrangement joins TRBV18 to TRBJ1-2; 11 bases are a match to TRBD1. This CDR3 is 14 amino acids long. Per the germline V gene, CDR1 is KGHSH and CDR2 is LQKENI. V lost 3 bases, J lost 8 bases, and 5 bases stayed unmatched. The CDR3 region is CASSPGQGARGYTF. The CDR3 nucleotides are TGTGCCAGCTCACCCGGACAGGGGGCGCGGGGCTACACCTTC. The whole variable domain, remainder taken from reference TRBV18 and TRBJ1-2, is NAGVMQNPRHLVRRRGQEARLRCSPMKGHSHVYWYRQLPEEGLKFMVYLQKENIIDESGMPKERFSAEFPKEGPSILRIQQVVRGDSAAYFCASSPGQGARGYTFGSGTRLTVV.

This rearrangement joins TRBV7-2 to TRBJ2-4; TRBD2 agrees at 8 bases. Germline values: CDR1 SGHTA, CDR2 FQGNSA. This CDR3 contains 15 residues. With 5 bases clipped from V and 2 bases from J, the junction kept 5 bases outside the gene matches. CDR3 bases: TGTGCCAGCAGCCCCGGGGGGGGTTCCAAAAACATTCAGTACTTC. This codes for CASSPGGGSKNIQYF.

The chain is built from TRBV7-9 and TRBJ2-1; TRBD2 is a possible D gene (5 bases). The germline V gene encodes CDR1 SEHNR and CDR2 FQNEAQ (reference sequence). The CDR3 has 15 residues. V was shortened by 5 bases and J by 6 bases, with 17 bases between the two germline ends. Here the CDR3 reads CASSPTGRFGNEQFF. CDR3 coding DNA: TGTGCCAGCAGCCCCACTGGGAGATTTGGCAATGAGCAGTTCTTC. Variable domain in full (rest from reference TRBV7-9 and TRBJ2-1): DTGVSQNPRHKITKRGQNVTFRCDPISEHNRLYWYRQTLGQGPEFLTYFQNEAQLEKSRLLSDRFSAERPKGSFSTLEIQRTEQGDSAMYLCASSPTGRFGNEQFFGPGTRLTVL.

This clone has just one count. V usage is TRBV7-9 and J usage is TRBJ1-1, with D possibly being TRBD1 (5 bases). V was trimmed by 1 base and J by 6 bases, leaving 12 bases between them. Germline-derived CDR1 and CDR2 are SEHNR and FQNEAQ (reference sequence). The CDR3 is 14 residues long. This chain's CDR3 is CASSLEGRDSEAFF. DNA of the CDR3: TGTGCCAGCAGCTTAGAGGGCAGGGACTCTGAAGCTTTCTTT.

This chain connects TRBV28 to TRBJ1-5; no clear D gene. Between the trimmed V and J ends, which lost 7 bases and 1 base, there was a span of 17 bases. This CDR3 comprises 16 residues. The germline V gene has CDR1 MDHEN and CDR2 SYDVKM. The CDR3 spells CASTPRRRLSNQPQHF. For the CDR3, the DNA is TGTGCCAGCACCCCTCGGCGGAGGTTGAGCAATCAGCCCCAGCATTTT.

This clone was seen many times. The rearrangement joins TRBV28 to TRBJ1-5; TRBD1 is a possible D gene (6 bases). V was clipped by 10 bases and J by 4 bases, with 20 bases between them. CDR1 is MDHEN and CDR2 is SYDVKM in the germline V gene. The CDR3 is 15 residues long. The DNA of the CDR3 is TGTGCCACTCGAAGGGGGGGAGGAAGGAATCAGCCCCAGCATTTT. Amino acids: CATRRGGGRNQPQHF. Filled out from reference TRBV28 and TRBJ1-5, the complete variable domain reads DVKVTQSSRYLVKRTGEKVFLECVQDMDHENMFWYRQDPGLGLRLIYFSYDVKMKEKGDIPEGYSVSREKKERFSLILESASTNQTSMYLCATRRGGGRNQPQHFGDGTRLSIL.

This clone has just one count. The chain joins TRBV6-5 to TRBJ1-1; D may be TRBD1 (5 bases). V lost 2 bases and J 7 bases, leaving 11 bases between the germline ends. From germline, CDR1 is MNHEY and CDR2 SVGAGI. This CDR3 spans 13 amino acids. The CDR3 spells CASSYTAGLEAFF. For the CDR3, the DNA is TGTGCCAGCAGTTACACGGCGGGGCTTGAAGCTTTCTTT.

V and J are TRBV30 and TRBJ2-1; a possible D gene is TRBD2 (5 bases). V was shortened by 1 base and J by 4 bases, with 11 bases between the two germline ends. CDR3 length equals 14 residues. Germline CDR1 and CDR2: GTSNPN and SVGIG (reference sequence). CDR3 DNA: TGTGCCTGGAGTGAAGGACTGGGTTACAATGAGCAGTTCTTC. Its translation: CAWSEGLGYNEQFF.